Below, one T cell receptor (beta chain) is given with its context. Its antigen is undetermined. Vbeta (60) and Jbeta (13) primers were used in the PCR. Only in-frame clones appear in the TCRdb table, and some are missing; sequencing was by immunoSEQ multiplex PCR. The sample has about 130,000 clones; more than 70% are singletons. These data are taken from a study of cytomegalovirus exposure and HLA in healthy donors. Study-wide results and caveats: The number of N-insertions in an Asian-associated ancestry cluster was reportedly below the 666-donor mean in a later analysis. Clonal expansion was found to be greater in HLA-associated TCR beta chains than in equally common others in a later analysis. At a 0.05 false discovery rate, a later analysis found some 18,000 TCR beta sequences to be associated with HLA alleles.

V lost 8 bases and J lost 4, with 14 bases in between. CDR3 length: 13 residues. The germline V gene has CDR1 MNHEY and CDR2 SMNVEV (reference sequence). The chain has TRBV27 and TRBJ1-2; D remains unclear. This sequence originates from a male donor in good health and CMV-seronegative. Sequences were obtained from PBMCs. CDR3 in amino acids: CASGGPGPYGYTF. CDR3 DNA sequence: TGTGCCAGCGGAGGACCCGGACCCTATGGCTACACCTTC.